This entry is about one T cell receptor (beta chain). The data originate from a study of blood T cell repertoires in COVID-19. Turning to the study itself: The United States, Italy and Spain provided the acute and convalescent COVID-19 samples.

Profiling relied on immunoSEQ multiplex PCR, and the TCRdb table lists in-frame clones only, not all of them. The repertoire holds some 33,000 clones, with about 88% as singletons. This CDR3 comprises 15 residues. With 0 bases removed from V and 5 bases from J, the gap between germline ends came to 14 bases. Looked up from germline, CDR1 is MGHDK and CDR2 is SYGVNS. The sequence derives from a human donor in a cohort sampled during active COVID-19. Sequenced sample: peripheral blood. V is TRBV25-1 and J is TRBJ2-7, with D possibly matching TRBD1 (6 bases). The CDR3 DNA is TGTGCCAGCAGTGAATATGGCAGGGGAGTGGACGAGCAGTACTTC. Its protein product is CASSEYGRGVDEQYF.